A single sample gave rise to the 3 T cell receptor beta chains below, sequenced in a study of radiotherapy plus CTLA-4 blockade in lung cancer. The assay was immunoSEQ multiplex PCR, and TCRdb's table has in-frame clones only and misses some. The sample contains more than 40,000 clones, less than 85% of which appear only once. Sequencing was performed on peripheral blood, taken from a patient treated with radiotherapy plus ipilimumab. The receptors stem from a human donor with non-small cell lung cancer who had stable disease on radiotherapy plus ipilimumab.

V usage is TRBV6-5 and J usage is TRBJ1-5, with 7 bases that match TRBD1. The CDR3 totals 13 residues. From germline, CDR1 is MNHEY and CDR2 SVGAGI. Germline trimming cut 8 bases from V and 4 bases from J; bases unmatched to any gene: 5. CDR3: CASQGGGNQPQHF. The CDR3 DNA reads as TGTGCCAGCCAGGGGGGGGGAAATCAGCCCCAGCATTTT.

The CDR3, as DNA: TGTGCCATCAAGGGGGCGGCCCCCTATGGCTACACCTTC. This gives the protein CAIKGAAPYGYTF. V is TRBV28 and J is TRBJ1-2; 7 nucleotides match TRBD1. With V trimmed by 10 bases and J by 4 bases, 9 bases remained unmatched. Germline CDR1 reads MDHEN; CDR2 reads SYDVKM. The CDR3 is 13 residues long.

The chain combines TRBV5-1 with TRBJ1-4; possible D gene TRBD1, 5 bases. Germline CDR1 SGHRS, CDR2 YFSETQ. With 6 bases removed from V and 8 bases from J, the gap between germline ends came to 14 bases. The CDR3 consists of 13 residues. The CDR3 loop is CASNPGTGEKLFF. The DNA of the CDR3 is TGCGCCAGCAATCCAGGGACGGGGGAAAAACTGTTTTTT.